This T cell receptor (beta chain) was identified during a study of blood T cell repertoires in COVID-19. Across the whole study: PBMCs, B-cell-depleted T cells, or T cells were the source of the cDNA or gDNA that made up the material.

The ends were cut back, 0 bases at V and 1 base at J, with 7 bases in the middle. Germline CDR1 reads SGHTS; CDR2 reads YDEGEE. The CDR3 runs to 15 residues. Clones were read by immunoSEQ multiplex PCR, and TCRdb kept only the in-frame ones, dropping some. The table lists 110,000 or so clones, 87% of them singletons. Input material: peripheral blood. This receptor was identified in a human donor in a cohort sampled during active COVID-19. The V and J genes are TRBV5-8 and TRBJ2-2; TRBD2 might be the D (6 bases). The CDR3 region is CASSLGAGNTGELFF. For the CDR3, the DNA is TGTGCCAGCAGCTTGGGAGCGGGGAACACCGGGGAGCTGTTTTTT.